The 27 T cell receptor beta chains reported below all come from one sample, sequenced in a study of multiple sclerosis patients with progressive multifocal leukoencephalopathy. Data came from immunoSEQ multiplex PCR; TCRdb stores just in-frame clones and leaves some out. The sample has 29,000 or so clones; approximately 89% are singletons. This sample's time point: 6 to 7 months of natalizumab therapy. The sequences come from PBMCs, collected from a patient treated with natalizumab. Every receptor here comes from a human donor with multiple sclerosis.

The V call is TRBV5-1, the J call TRBJ2-7, with D possibly being TRBD1 or TRBD2 (5 bases each). Trimming pared 4 bases from V and 2 bases from J, leaving 13 bases between. This CDR3 has 14 residues. Per the germline V gene, CDR1 is SGHRS and CDR2 is YFSETQ. CDR3 region: CASSTRGHPYEQYF. CDR3 in DNA: TGCGCCAGCAGCACCCGGGGCCATCCCTACGAGCAGTACTTC.

The CDR3: CASRTTGTSGTGELFF. CDR3 bases: TGTGCCAGCAGGACAACCGGGACTAGCGGCACCGGGGAGCTGTTTTTT. This chain links TRBV13 with TRBJ2-2; the match to TRBD2 covers 11 bases. Germline values: CDR1 PRHDT, CDR2 FYEKMQ (reference sequence). V gave up 6 bases and J gave up 4 bases; unmatched junction bases: 7. The CDR3 sequence is 16 residues long.

Remarks on this clone: In this CDR3 the conserved last residue, phenylalanine or tryptophan, is missing, so a read error is likely. In DNA, the CDR3 is TGTGCCAGTGGGAGGGGACAGGGGACCGATGGCTACACCCTC. Its translation is CASGRGQGTDGYTL. This chain joins TRBV6-5 and TRBJ1-2; TRBD1 matches 10 bases. There are 14 residues in the CDR3. The germline gives CDR1 MNHEY, CDR2 SVGAGI. J gave up 6 bases and V 9 bases, and 10 bases lay outside the gene matches.

The rearrangement joins TRBV27 to TRBJ1-1; D gene uncertain. The V end lost 4 bases, the J end lost 4 bases, and 7 bases lay between the germline ends. The germline V gene encodes CDR1 MNHEY and CDR2 SMNVEV (reference sequence). The CDR3 consists of 12 residues. The CDR3 DNA reads as TGTGCCAGCAGTTCTAGACGCACTGAAGCTTTCTTT. The encoded protein is CASSSRRTEAFF.

This rearrangement joins TRBV29-1 to TRBJ1-4; possibly TRBD1 for D (6 bases). The CDR3 consists of 13 residues. The V end lost 7 bases, the J end lost 8 bases, and 17 bases lay between the germline ends. Germline loops: CDR1 SQVTM, CDR2 ANQGSEA. The CDR3 loop reads CSGTRGLEEKLFF. As DNA, the CDR3 is TGCAGCGGCACCAGGGGACTCGAGGAAAAACTGTTTTTT.

This chain links TRBV10-3 with TRBJ1-1, with D perhaps TRBD1 (6 bases). V was pared by 11 bases and J by 3 bases, with 19 bases between. Per the germline V gene, CDR1 is ENHRY and CDR2 is SYGVKD. The CDR3 runs 14 residues. CDR3 loop: CAYSNRQGYTEAFF. DNA for the CDR3: TGTGCCTACAGCAACCGGCAGGGGTACACTGAAGCTTTCTTT.

With respect to this clone: One junction end disagrees with the germline gene, perhaps due to a read error. The V call is TRBV10-3, the J call TRBJ2-3; D is unresolved. This CDR3 spans 15 amino acids. Germline V lookup: CDR1 ENHRY, CDR2 SYGVKD. CDR3 in DNA: TGTGCCACCAGTTCTTTAGACAAGTTCACAGATACGCAGTATTTT. This encodes CATSSLDKFTDTQYF.

The V and J genes are TRBV11-2 and TRBJ1-1; tentative D call: TRBD1 (6 bases). Germline V gene sequence: CDR1 SGHAT, CDR2 FQNNGV. V was pared by 5 bases and J by 2 bases, with 18 bases between. This CDR3 is 16 amino acids long. Here the CDR3 reads CASSPRGGGPNTEAFF. Here the CDR3 DNA reads TGTGCCAGCAGCCCGCGAGGGGGAGGACCAAACACTGAAGCTTTCTTT.

The genes are TRBV6-5 and TRBJ1-1; D is undetermined. The CDR3 has 12 amino acids. V gave up 3 bases and J gave up 1 base, with 3 bases separating them. Looked up from germline, CDR1 is MNHEY and CDR2 is SVGAGI. CDR3 nucleotides: TGTGCCAGCAGTTATCCGAACACTGAAGCTTTCTTT. This encodes CASSYPNTEAFF.

This chain joins TRBV2 and TRBJ1-1, with TRBD1 matching 7 bases. V trimming: 7 bases; J trimming: 8 bases; junction bases outside the gene matches: 10. The CDR3 loop spans 13 amino acids. CDR1 is SNHLY and CDR2 is FYNNEI in the germline V gene. This chain's CDR3 is CASTSNLQGEAFF. DNA for the CDR3: TGTGCCAGCACTTCGAACCTACAGGGGGAAGCTTTCTTT.

This clone was observed a single time. The gene calls are TRBV5-6 and TRBJ2-3, with D hard to call. Trimming pared 0 bases from V and 1 base from J, leaving 9 bases between. This CDR3 is 15 amino acids long. Germline V CDR1 and CDR2: SGHDT, YYEEEE. The DNA for the CDR3 is TGTGCCAGCAGCTTGGTTTGGTGGGGCACAGATACGCAGTATTTT. Its protein is CASSLVWWGTDTQYF. Full variable domain (remainder filled in from reference TRBV5-6 and TRBJ2-3): DAGVTQSPTHLIKTRGQQVTLRCSPKSGHDTVSWYQQALGQGPQFIFQYYEEEERQRGNFPDRFSGHQFPNYSSELNVNALLLGDSALYLCASSLVWWGTDTQYFGPGTRLTVL.

This clone was observed once. This CDR3 is also generated by other DNA sequences in the sample. The chain recombines TRBV19 with TRBJ1-2; 11 bases are shared with TRBD1. CDR1 and CDR2 from the germline V gene are LNHDA and SQIVND (reference sequence). The length of the CDR3 is 16 residues. J gave up 6 bases and V 2 bases, and 8 bases lay outside the gene matches. Written as DNA, the CDR3 is TGTGCCAGTAGTATATCCCTGGGACAGGGGGGGCATGGCTACACCTTC. Amino acid sequence: CASSISLGQGGHGYTF.

This rearrangement joins TRBV10-3 to TRBJ2-7; 10 positions agree with TRBD2. J was trimmed by 2 bases and V by 6 bases; bases with no gene match: 4. The CDR3 is made up of 14 amino acids. Germline CDR1 ENHRY, CDR2 SYGVKD. In DNA form, the CDR3 reads TGTGCCATCAGCCATAGCGGGAGGACCTACGAGCAGTACTTC. This encodes CAISHSGRTYEQYF.

This rearrangement joins TRBV7-2 to TRBJ2-7; D remains unclear. Looked up from germline, CDR1 is SGHTA and CDR2 is FQGNSA. This CDR3 has 11 residues. V was cut by 1 base and J by 6 bases, with 4 bases left in between. CDR3 in amino acids: CASSLVGEQYF. The CDR3 nucleotides are TGTGCCAGCAGCTTAGTGGGCGAGCAGTACTTC.

The rearrangement uses TRBV14 and TRBJ2-3; 10 nucleotides match TRBD2. This CDR3 region has 18 residues. Germline V lookup: CDR1 SGHDN, CDR2 FVKESK. Trimming at V came to 4 bases and at J to 1 base, leaving 11 bases not matched to a gene. CDR3 DNA: TGTGCCAGCAGCCTATCGATCCGAGCGGGAGGGGGCACAGATACGCAGTATTTT. It encodes CASSLSIRAGGGTDTQYF.

In the case of this clone: This same CDR3 is encoded by further DNA sequences in the sample. The CDR3 nucleotides are TGCGCCAGCAGCCAAGGGAGCAGCGATGAGCAGTTCTTC. Translated, it gives CASSQGSSDEQFF. The J gene is TRBJ2-1, the V gene TRBV4-3; no definite D call. Germline V lookup: CDR1 LGHNA, CDR2 YSLEER. The ends were cut back, 1 base at V and 8 bases at J, with 9 bases in the middle. The CDR3 runs 13 residues.

The V gene is TRBV5-1, the J gene TRBJ2-1; the match to TRBD2 covers 14 bases. The trim removed 3 bases at V and 4 bases at J, leaving 3 bases unmatched. This CDR3 has 16 residues. Per the germline V gene, CDR1 is SGHRS and CDR2 is YFSETQ. The CDR3 protein is CASSSRTSGGYNEQFF. The CDR3 bases are TGCGCCAGCAGCTCCCGGACTAGCGGGGGGTACAATGAGCAGTTCTTC.

This clone has a single count. J is TRBJ1-4 and V is TRBV5-6; 8 nucleotides line up with TRBD1. V dropped 2 bases and J dropped 6; count of bases not matched to a gene: 15. Germline V gives CDR1 SGHDT, CDR2 YYEEEE. CDR3 length: 18 residues. The CDR3 region is CASSLRQGYPEGYEKLFF. The CDR3 DNA follows: TGTGCCAGCAGCTTAAGACAGGGGTATCCGGAAGGGTATGAAAAACTGTTTTTT. The full variable domain, with the rest looked up from reference TRBV5-6 and TRBJ1-4, is DAGVTQSPTHLIKTRGQQVTLRCSPKSGHDTVSWYQQALGQGPQFIFQYYEEEERQRGNFPDRFSGHQFPNYSSELNVNALLLGDSALYLCASSLRQGYPEGYEKLFFGSGTQLSVL.

The rearrangement links TRBV19 to TRBJ1-2; D is perhaps TRBD1 (6 bases). Per germline, CDR1 LNHDA and CDR2 SQIVND (reference sequence). The CDR3 is 16 residues long. Between the trimmed V and J ends, which lost 6 bases and 5 bases, there was a span of 22 bases. CDR3 nucleotides: TGTGCCAGTAGCCACCCTCTGCCGGGGGCCGGGTATGGCTACACCTTC. Its translation is CASSHPLPGAGYGYTF.

The CDR3 is CASSVRGTNTQYF. CDR3 DNA: TGCGCCAGCAGTGTGAGAGGTACGAATACGCAGTATTTT. V and J are TRBV10-1 and TRBJ2-3; D is unresolved. Deletions cut 4 bases from V and 7 bases from J, with 12 bases between. The CDR3 runs to 13 residues. In germline, CDR1 is WNHNN, CDR2 SYGVQD (reference sequence).

V and J are TRBV9 and TRBJ2-7; 13 nucleotides agree with TRBD2. This CDR3 has 16 amino acids. The ends lost 3 bases at V and 5 bases at J; junction bases unmatched: 8. Germline V gives CDR1 SGDLS, CDR2 YYNGEE. The CDR3 sequence is CASSAGAGTSGNEQYF. The CDR3 DNA reads TGTGCCAGCAGCGCCGGAGCCGGGACTAGCGGGAACGAGCAGTACTTC.

The gene calls are TRBV28 and TRBJ1-2, with a tentative D call TRBD1 (5 bases). With 3 bases removed from V and 7 bases from J, the gap between germline ends came to 12 bases. The CDR3 sequence is 13 residues long. CDR1 is MDHEN and CDR2 is SYDVKM in the germline V gene. The CDR3 here is CASSLAGLGGYTF. The CDR3, as DNA: TGTGCCAGCAGTTTGGCAGGGCTCGGTGGCTACACCTTC.

The V gene is TRBV7-8, the J gene TRBJ1-6; 7 bases line up with TRBD1. Trimming at V came to 5 bases and at J to 0 bases, leaving 16 bases not matched to a gene. The germline gives CDR1 SGHVS, CDR2 FQNEAQ. CDR3 length: 20 amino acids. The CDR3 here is CASSPFPPGQRSSYNSPLHF. CDR3 DNA sequence: TGTGCCAGCAGCCCCTTCCCCCCGGGACAGCGTAGCTCCTATAATTCACCCCTCCACTTT.

The rearrangement joins TRBV7-2 to TRBJ2-1; 9 nucleotides agree with TRBD2. Trimming at V came to 3 bases and at J to 13 bases, leaving 4 bases not matched to a gene. CDR3 length: 12 residues. Germline CDR1 reads SGHTA; CDR2 reads FQGNSA. The CDR3 DNA sequence: TGTGCCAGCAGCTTGAGCGGGGGGATCCAGTTCTTC. Encoded protein: CASSLSGGIQFF. The whole variable domain, filled in from reference TRBV7-2 and TRBJ2-1, reads GAGVSQSPSNKVTEKGKDVELRCDPISGHTALYWYRQSLGQGLEFLIYFQGNSAPDKSGLPSDRFSAERTGGSVSTLTIQRTQQEDSAVYLCASSLSGGIQFFGPGTRLTVL.

The V and J genes are TRBV4-1 and TRBJ1-1, with 9 bases that match TRBD1. Germline trimming cut 4 bases from V and 4 bases from J; bases unmatched to any gene: 4. From germline, CDR1 is MGHRA and CDR2 YSYEKL. CDR3 length: 14 residues. CDR3 region: CASSLQGASTEAFF. The CDR3, as DNA: TGCGCCAGCAGCCTACAGGGGGCGAGCACTGAAGCTTTCTTT.

The J gene is TRBJ1-1, the V gene TRBV4-1; D ambiguous. The CDR3 totals 15 residues. V lost 1 base and J 0 bases, leaving 9 bases between the germline ends. The germline CDR1 and CDR2 sequences are MGHRA and YSYEKL. CDR3 sequence reads: CASSQGYGVNTEAFF. CDR3 DNA sequence: TGCGCCAGCAGCCAAGGTTACGGGGTGAACACTGAAGCTTTCTTT.

This chain connects TRBV28 to TRBJ2-3, with 8 bases fitting TRBD1. The CDR3 totals 17 residues. Germline V gives CDR1 MDHEN, CDR2 SYDVKM. The J segment lost 0 bases and the V segment lost 7 bases, leaving 12 bases of the junction unmatched. The chain's CDR3 is CASTGGGLPTSTDTQYF. CDR3 DNA sequence: TGTGCCAGCACAGGGGGCGGGCTACCCACTAGCACAGATACGCAGTATTTT.